This entry lists 21 T cell receptor beta chains sequenced from one sample in a study of response to subunit inactivated influenza vaccine. TCRdb redid the calling of the RT-PCR reads with MiXCR, one entry per CDR3 protein. The table records more than 500,000 distinct CDR3 sequences, roughly 12% of them present only once. The same specimen was also included in a second study, on T cells expressing NK-cell markers. From that study: UMI-tagged 5'RACE template switching yielded the TCR beta cDNA.

The sequenced sample was PBMCs from blood, obtained on the day of vaccination. The receptor set was obtained from a man in his fifties or sixties who received an inactivated influenza vaccine.

This chain connects TRBV15 to TRBJ2-7; TRBD1 or TRBD2 may be the D gene (5 bases each). V was cut by 5 bases and J by 4 bases, with 21 bases left in between. The CDR3 consists of 16 residues. Germline V gene data show CDR1 as LNHNV and CDR2 as YYDKDF (reference sequence). The CDR3 spells CATSGGRQGLKYEQYF. CDR3 DNA: TGTGCCACCAGCGGAGGAAGGCAGGGATTAAAGTACGAGCAGTACTTC.

The V gene is TRBV12-3 or TRBV12-4, the J gene TRBJ2-7; D unclear. CDR3 length equals 13 residues. The ends were cut back, 4 bases at V and 3 bases at J, with 10 bases in the middle. The CDR3 coding sequence is TGTGCCAGCAGTTCCGGGCCCCGCTACGAGCAGTACTTC. This codes for CASSSGPRYEQYF.

V gene TRBV20-1 combines with J gene TRBJ2-3, with 10 bases matching TRBD2. The V gene end was trimmed by 4 bases and the J gene end by 3 bases; junction bases not matched to a gene: 7. Germline CDR1 and CDR2: DFQATT and SNEGSKA (reference sequence). The CDR3 covers 15 residues. The CDR3 region is CSATPSGGWTDTQYF. CDR3 nucleotide sequence: TGCAGTGCTACACCTAGCGGGGGATGGACAGATACGCAGTATTTT.

On this clonotype: At one boundary the junction diverges from the germline segment, which might be a read error. V usage is TRBV7-7 and J usage is TRBJ2-5; TRBD2 matches 10 bases. Looked up from germline, CDR1 is SSHAT and CDR2 is FNYEAQ (reference sequence). The CDR3 spans 15 residues. This CDR3 reads CASSHQRGGQETQYF. CDR3 bases: TGTGCTAGCAGCCATCAGCGGGGGGGCCAAGAGACCCAGTACTTC.

This clonotype was found many times. The chain carries TRBV4-2 and TRBJ2-4; D is possibly TRBD1 or TRBD2 (5 bases each). Germline V gene data show CDR1 as LGHNA and CDR2 as YNFKEQ. The CDR3 is 16 residues long. Trimming took 3 bases from V and 0 from J, leaving 12 bases between them. In nucleotides, the CDR3 is TGTGCCAGCAGCCAGGGGGACCGCATAGCCAAAAACATTCAGTACTTC. It specifies CASSQGDRIAKNIQYF.

This clonotype was found a few times. This chain joins TRBV29-1 and TRBJ2-1; D is possibly TRBD2 (7 bases). The CDR3 sequence is 14 residues long. Germline loops: CDR1 SQVTM, CDR2 ANQGSEA. The chain's CDR3 is CSLTGGASYNEQFF. As DNA, the CDR3 is TGCAGTCTCACTGGGGGGGCTTCCTACAATGAGCAGTTCTTC.

The V call is TRBV28, the J call TRBJ2-5, with 9 nucleotides matching TRBD1. In germline, CDR1 is MDHEN, CDR2 SYDVKM. CDR3 length equals 13 residues. V dropped 5 bases and J dropped 5; count of bases not matched to a gene: 3. In DNA, the CDR3 is TGTGCCAGCAGTCACAGGGGGCCTGAGACCCAGTACTTC. The encoded protein is CASSHRGPETQYF.

J is TRBJ2-1 and V is TRBV6-1; D might be TRBD1 or TRBD2, each matching 7 bases. The V end lost 6 bases, the J end lost 4 bases, and 13 bases lay between the germline ends. The CDR3 spans 14 residues. CDR1 MNHNS and CDR2 SASEGT come from the germline V gene. DNA of the CDR3: TGTGCCAGCAGAGCGGGACAGCAGTACAATGAGCAGTTCTTC. This sequence encodes CASRAGQQYNEQFF.

The chain recombines TRBV4-1 with TRBJ2-5, with D perhaps matching TRBD1 or TRBD2 (5 bases each). The CDR3 has 15 residues. Germline CDR1 MGHRA, CDR2 YSYEKL. V lost 0 bases and J 7 bases, leaving 15 bases between the germline ends. CDR3 region: CASSQEVESRGTQYF. CDR3 coding DNA: TGCGCCAGCAGCCAAGAGGTCGAGTCGAGGGGGACCCAGTACTTC.

This clonotype was observed a handful of times. The V call is TRBV19, the J call TRBJ1-6; 7 positions agree with TRBD1. This CDR3 contains 15 residues. The junction had 10 bases not matched to a gene; V was cut back by 7 bases and J by 7 bases. CDR1 and CDR2 (germline): LNHDA, SQIVND (reference sequence). The CDR3 sequence: CASTTNIQGNSPLHF. The DNA of the CDR3 is TGTGCCAGTACCACGAACATACAGGGGAATTCACCCCTCCACTTT.

The chain joins TRBV27 to TRBJ2-1; the match to TRBD2 covers 8 bases. The V segment lost 5 bases and the J segment 7 bases; nucleotides outside the gene matches: 7. Germline-derived CDR1 and CDR2 are MNHEY and SMNVEV (reference sequence). The CDR3 totals 14 residues. CDR3: CASSTPGTRNEQFF. CDR3 nucleotides: TGTGCCAGCAGTACGCCCGGGACTAGGAATGAGCAGTTCTTC.

This chain connects TRBV3-1 to TRBJ2-3; D ambiguous. The CDR3 has 14 residues. Germline V gene sequence: CDR1 LGHDT, CDR2 YNNKEL (reference sequence). V dropped 1 base and J dropped 4 bases, with 9 bases sitting between them. In DNA, the CDR3 is TGTGCCAGCAGCCAAGGGGCATCTTCAGATACGCAGTATTTT. Its translation is CASSQGASSDTQYF.

This clonotype appeared a few times. The V gene is TRBV5-5, the J gene TRBJ2-7; D remains unclear. There are 14 residues in the CDR3. Germline assignment: CDR1 SGHKS and CDR2 YYEKEE (reference sequence). The V end lost 0 bases, the J end lost 2 bases, and 9 bases lay between the germline ends. In nucleotides, the CDR3 is TGTGCCAGCAGCTTGGGTGTTAATACCTACGAGCAGTACTTC. It yields the protein CASSLGVNTYEQYF. Full variable domain (rest looked up from reference TRBV5-5 and TRBJ2-7): DAGVTQSPTHLIKTRGQQVTLRCSPISGHKSVSWYQQVLGQGPQFIFQYYEKEERGRGNFPDRFSARQFPNYSSELNVNALLLGDSALYLCASSLGVNTYEQYFGPGTRLTVT.

The chain uses TRBV3-1 and TRBJ1-5; maybe TRBD1 (5 bases). The CDR3 extends over 14 amino acids. With 3 bases removed from V and 1 base from J, the gap between germline ends came to 7 bases. CDR1 and CDR2 from the germline V gene are LGHDT and YNNKEL (reference sequence). The CDR3 DNA is TGTGCCAGCAGCCAGAGGGACAGCAATCAGCCCCAGCATTTT. Its protein product is CASSQRDSNQPQHF.

This sequence joins TRBV20-1 and TRBJ2-5; 9 nucleotides match TRBD2. Germline CDR1 and CDR2: DFQATT and SNEGSKA (reference sequence). The CDR3 is 15 amino acids. V trimming: 1 base; J trimming: 5 bases; junction bases outside the gene matches: 8. The CDR3: CSARAGSGSSETQYF. The CDR3 DNA sequence: TGCAGTGCTAGAGCGGGTAGCGGGAGTTCGGAGACCCAGTACTTC.

This clonotype has more than one count but fewer than ten. The J gene is TRBJ2-3, the V gene TRBV5-1; 11 nucleotides align to TRBD2. The junction had 6 bases not matched to a gene; V was cut back by 3 bases and J by 6 bases. The CDR3 consists of 15 residues. CDR1 is SGHRS and CDR2 is YFSETQ in the germline V gene. CDR3 nucleotides: TGCGCCAGCAGCTCCGGACTAGCGGGCCGCGATACGCAGTATTTT. Its translation: CASSSGLAGRDTQYF.

This clonotype was seen once. This chain joins TRBV4-3 and TRBJ1-6; weak D call: TRBD1 (5 bases). The ends were cut back, 0 bases at V and 8 bases at J, with 8 bases in the middle. The germline CDR1 and CDR2 sequences are LGHNA and YSLEER. This CDR3 spans 14 amino acids. The CDR3: CASSQERQYSPLHF. CDR3 DNA sequence: TGCGCCAGCAGCCAAGAGAGACAGTATTCACCCCTCCACTTT.

This clonotype showed up many times. The rearrangement links TRBV19 to TRBJ2-2; no reliable D call. The CDR3 consists of 13 residues. Germline V gives CDR1 LNHDA, CDR2 SQIVND (reference sequence). The germline V and J ends were trimmed by 3 bases and 3 bases, with 5 bases remaining between them. DNA for the CDR3: TGTGCCAGTAGTATGAGGTACACCGGGGAGCTGTTTTTT. Its translation is CASSMRYTGELFF.

This clonotype was seen repeatedly, ten times or more. CDR3 in DNA: TGTGCCAGCAGCTTAGAGAGGGGCCGACCTGCAGGTACGCAGTATTTT. Translating gives CASSLERGRPAGTQYF. The genes are TRBV13 and TRBJ2-3; TRBD1 or TRBD2 may be the D gene (5 bases each). Germline V lookup: CDR1 PRHDT, CDR2 FYEKMQ (reference sequence). The CDR3 totals 16 residues. V lost 1 base to trimming and J lost 8 bases, with 19 bases between them.

A single count supports this clonotype. J is TRBJ1-2 and V is TRBV5-6; D is unclear. Germline loops: CDR1 SGHDT, CDR2 YYEEEE. CDR3 size: 17 residues. V lost 0 bases to trimming and J lost 4 bases, with 19 bases between them. For the CDR3, the DNA is TGTGCCAGCAGCTTGGGAGAGGGAAACTCTCCCCCCTATGGCTACACCTTC. Encoded protein: CASSLGEGNSPPYGYTF.

This rearrangement joins TRBV5-1 to TRBJ2-7; TRBD2 is a possible D gene (5 bases). Germline V lookup: CDR1 SGHRS, CDR2 YFSETQ. CDR3 length: 15 residues. V dropped 0 bases and J dropped 0 bases, with 10 bases sitting between them. The CDR3 bases are TGCGCCAGCAGCTTGGACGGACTGAGCTCCTACGAGCAGTACTTC. Translation: CASSLDGLSSYEQYF. Full variable domain (outside the CDR3, taken from reference TRBV5-1 and TRBJ2-7): KAGVTQTPRYLIKTRGQQVTLSCSPISGHRSVSWYQQTPGQGLQFLFEYFSETQRNKGNFPGRFSGRQFSNSRSEMNVSTLELGDSALYLCASSLDGLSSYEQYFGPGTRLTVT.